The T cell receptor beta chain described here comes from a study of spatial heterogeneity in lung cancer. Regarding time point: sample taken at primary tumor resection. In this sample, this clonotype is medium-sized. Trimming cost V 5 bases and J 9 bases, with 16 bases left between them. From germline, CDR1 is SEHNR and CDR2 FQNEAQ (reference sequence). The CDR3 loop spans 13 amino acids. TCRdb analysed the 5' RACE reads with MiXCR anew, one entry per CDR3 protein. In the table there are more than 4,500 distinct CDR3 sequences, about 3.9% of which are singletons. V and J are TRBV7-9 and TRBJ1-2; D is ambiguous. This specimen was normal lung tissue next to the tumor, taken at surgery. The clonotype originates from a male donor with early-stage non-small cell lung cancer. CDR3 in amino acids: CASSPTLGDSYTF. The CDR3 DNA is TGTGCCAGCAGCCCCACCCTCGGGGATAGCTACACCTTC.